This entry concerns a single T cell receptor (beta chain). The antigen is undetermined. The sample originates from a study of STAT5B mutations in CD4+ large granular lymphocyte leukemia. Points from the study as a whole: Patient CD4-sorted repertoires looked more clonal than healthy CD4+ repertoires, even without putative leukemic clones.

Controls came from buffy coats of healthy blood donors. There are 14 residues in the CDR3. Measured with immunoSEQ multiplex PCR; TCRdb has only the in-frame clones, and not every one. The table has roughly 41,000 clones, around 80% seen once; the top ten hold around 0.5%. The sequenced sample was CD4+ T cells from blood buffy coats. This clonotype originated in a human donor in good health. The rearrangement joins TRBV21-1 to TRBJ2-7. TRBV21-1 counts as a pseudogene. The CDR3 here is CASSKRANSYEQYF. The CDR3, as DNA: TGTGCCAGCAGCAAAAGGGCCAACTCCTACGAGCAGTACTTC.